This is a list of T cell receptor beta chains from one sample in a study of cytomegalovirus exposure and HLA in healthy donors. Profiled with immunoSEQ multiplex PCR; TCRdb holds only in-frame clones, not every one. The sample lists around 120,000 clones, about 86% occurring once. Sequencing used PBMCs. These receptors were obtained from a man aged 18 to 29 in good health and CMV-seronegative. Both conserved end residues are part of each CDR3. A D gene is named only where the DNA matches it firmly. Rows may omit the clone size; those that give it use once, few, many or a size class.

D gene	V gene	clone size	J gene	CDR3 DNA	CDR3 protein
NA	TRBV5-8	NA	TRBJ2-3	TGTGCCAGCAGCTTGAAGCGCGACACAGATACGCAGTATTTT	CASSLKRDTDTQYF
TRBD1	TRBV7-2	NA	TRBJ1-1	TGTGCCAGCACTCGAACAGGGGGAACCTGGGGGGGGACTGAAGCTTTCTTT	CASTRTGGTWGGTEAFF
NA	TRBV7-7	NA	TRBJ2-7	TGTGCCAGCAGCTCGAGGATGGAACGAGGCTACGAGCAGTACTTC	CASSSRMERGYEQYF
TRBD1	TRBV19	NA	TRBJ1-2	TGTGCCAGTAGTATAGACAGGGGGCGCGGTGGCTACACCTTC	CASSIDRGRGGYTF
TRBD1	TRBV5-1	few	TRBJ2-2	TGCGCCAGCAGCTACGCGCCCGTCGGGACAGGGGATACCGGGGAGCTGTTTTTT	CASSYAPVGTGDTGELFF
NA	TRBV7-2	NA	TRBJ2-3	TGTGCCAGCAGCTCTAGGGGTTCAGATACGCAGTATTTT	CASSSRGSDTQYF
TRBD1	TRBV6-5	NA	TRBJ2-1	TGTGCCAGCAGTTACCGACGACAGGGGGCCTACAATGAGCAGTTCTTC	CASSYRRQGAYNEQFF
TRBD1	TRBV5-4	NA	TRBJ2-2	TGTGCCAGCAGCTTAAACAGGGGGCAGGTCGGGGAGCTGTTTTTT	CASSLNRGQVGELFF
NA	TRBV4-3	NA	TRBJ2-1	TGCGCCAGCAGGGGGGGGCATGAGCAGTTCTTC	CASRGGHEQFF
TRBD1	TRBV19	few	TRBJ1-1	TGTGCCAGTAGTCGGGACAGGGTAATGAACACTGAAGCTTTCTTT	CASSRDRVMNTEAFF
NA	TRBV10-2	once	TRBJ2-3	TGCGCCAGCAGGTCGTCTAGAAGCACAGATACGCAGTATTTT	CASRSSRSTDTQYF